This T cell receptor beta chain was captured by sequencing in a study of beta chain features in type 1 diabetes. Study-wide findings and caveats: TCRB repertoires of naive, central memory and Treg cells appeared more similar among patients than among healthy donors.

A note on this clone: The antigen remains unidentified.

This CDR3 is built from 14 residues. In germline, CDR1 is SGHVS, CDR2 FQNEAQ. With 4 bases clipped from V and 6 bases from J, the junction kept 5 bases outside the gene matches. The isolated RNA, all of it, was reverse transcribed, so expressed TCRB transcripts were what got sequenced. Method: immunoSEQ multiplex PCR; TCRdb's copy keeps in-frame clones and lacks some. The sample gives about 230,000 clones, 7.5% to 10% of which show up once; 0.03% to 0.04% is in the top ten. The TCR sequence derives from a woman between 18 and 29 years old in good health. Sequenced sample: naive CD4+ T cells from blood. This chain joins TRBV7-8 and TRBJ2-1, with TRBD2 identical over 8 bases. Written as DNA, the CDR3 is TGTGCCAGCAGCTCTGGACTAGCATCCAATGAGCAGTTCTTC. The encoded protein is CASSSGLASNEQFF.